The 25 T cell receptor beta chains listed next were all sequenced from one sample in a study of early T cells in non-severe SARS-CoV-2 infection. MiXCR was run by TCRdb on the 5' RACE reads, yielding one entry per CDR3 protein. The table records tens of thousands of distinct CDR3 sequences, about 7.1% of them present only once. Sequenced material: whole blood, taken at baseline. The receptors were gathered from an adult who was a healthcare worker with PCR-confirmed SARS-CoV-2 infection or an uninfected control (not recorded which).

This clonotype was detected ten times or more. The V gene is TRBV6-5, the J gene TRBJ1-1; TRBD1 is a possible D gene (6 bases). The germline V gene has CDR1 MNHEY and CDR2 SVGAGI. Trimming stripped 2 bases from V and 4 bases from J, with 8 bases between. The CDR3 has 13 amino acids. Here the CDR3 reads CASSYGGGTEAFF. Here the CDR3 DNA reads TGTGCCAGCAGTTACGGGGGCGGCACTGAAGCTTTCTTT.

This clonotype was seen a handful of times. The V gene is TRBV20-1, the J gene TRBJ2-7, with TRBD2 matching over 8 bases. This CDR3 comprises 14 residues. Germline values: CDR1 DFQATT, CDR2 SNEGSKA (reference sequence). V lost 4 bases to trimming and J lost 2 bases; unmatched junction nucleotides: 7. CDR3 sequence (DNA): TGCAGTGCTATCGAACTAGCGGAAGCCTACGAGCAGTACTTC. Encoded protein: CSAIELAEAYEQYF.

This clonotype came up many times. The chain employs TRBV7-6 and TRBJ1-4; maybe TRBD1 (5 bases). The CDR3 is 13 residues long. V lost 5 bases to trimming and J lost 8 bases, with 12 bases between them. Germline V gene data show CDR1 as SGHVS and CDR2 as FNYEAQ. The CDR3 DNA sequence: TGTGCCAGCAGCGAGGGACGCCGGGAAAAACTGTTTTTT. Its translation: CASSEGRREKLFF. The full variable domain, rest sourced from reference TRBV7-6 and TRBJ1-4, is GAGVSQSPRYKVTKRGQDVALRCDPISGHVSLYWYRQALGQGPEFLTYFNYEAQQDKSGLPNDRFSAERPEGSISTLTIQRTEQRDSAMYRCASSEGRREKLFFGSGTQLSVL.

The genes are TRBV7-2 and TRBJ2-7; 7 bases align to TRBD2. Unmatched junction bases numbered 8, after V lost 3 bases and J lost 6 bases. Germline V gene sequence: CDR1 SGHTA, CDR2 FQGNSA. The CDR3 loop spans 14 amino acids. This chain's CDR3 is CASSLGGGVVEQYF. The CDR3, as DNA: TGTGCCAGCAGCTTGGGCGGGGGTGTCGTCGAGCAGTACTTC.

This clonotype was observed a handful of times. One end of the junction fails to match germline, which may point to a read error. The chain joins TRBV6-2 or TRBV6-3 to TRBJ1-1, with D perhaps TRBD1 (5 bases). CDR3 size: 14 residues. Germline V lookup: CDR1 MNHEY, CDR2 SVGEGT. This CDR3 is CASTYPAGGAEAFF. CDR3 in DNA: TGTGCCAGCACTTACCCGGCCGGAGGGGCTGAAGCTTTCTTT.

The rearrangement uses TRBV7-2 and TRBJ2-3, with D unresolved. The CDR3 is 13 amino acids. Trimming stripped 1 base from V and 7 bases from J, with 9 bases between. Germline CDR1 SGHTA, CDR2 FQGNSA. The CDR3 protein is CASSLGTRHTQYF. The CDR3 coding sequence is TGTGCCAGCAGCTTAGGGACGAGGCATACGCAGTATTTT.

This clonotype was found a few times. CDR3 sequence: CATSTGLAYEQYF. The DNA for the CDR3 is TGTGCCACCAGCACGGGGCTTGCCTACGAGCAGTACTTC. V and J are TRBV15 and TRBJ2-7; D is tentatively TRBD1 or TRBD2 (5 bases each). Trimming took off 4 bases at V and 2 bases at J, with 9 bases between the two ends. Germline-derived CDR1 and CDR2 are LNHNV and YYDKDF (reference sequence). This CDR3 has 13 residues. Full variable domain (missing parts from reference TRBV15 and TRBJ2-7): DAMVIQNPRYQVTQFGKPVTLSCSQTLNHNVMYWYQQKSSQAPKLLFHYYDKDFNNEADTPDNFQSRRPNTSFCFLDIRSPGLGDTAMYLCATSTGLAYEQYFGPGTRLTVT.

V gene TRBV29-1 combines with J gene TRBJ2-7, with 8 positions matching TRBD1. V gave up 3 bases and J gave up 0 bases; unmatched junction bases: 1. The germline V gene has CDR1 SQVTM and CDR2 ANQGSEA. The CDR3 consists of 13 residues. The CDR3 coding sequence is TGCAGCGTTGACGGGACAGGCTCCTACGAGCAGTACTTC. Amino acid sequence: CSVDGTGSYEQYF.

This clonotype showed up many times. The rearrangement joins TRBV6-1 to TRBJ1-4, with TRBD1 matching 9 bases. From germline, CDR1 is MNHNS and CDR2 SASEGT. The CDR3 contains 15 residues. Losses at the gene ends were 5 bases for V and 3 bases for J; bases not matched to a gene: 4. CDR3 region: CASSTGGLANEKLFF. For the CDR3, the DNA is TGTGCCAGCAGTACAGGGGGCTTGGCTAATGAAAAACTGTTTTTT.

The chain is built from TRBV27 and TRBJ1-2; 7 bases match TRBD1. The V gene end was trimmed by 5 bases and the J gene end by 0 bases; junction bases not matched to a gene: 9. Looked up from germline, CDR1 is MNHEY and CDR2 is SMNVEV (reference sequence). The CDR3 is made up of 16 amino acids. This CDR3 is CASSRDSTLANYGYTF. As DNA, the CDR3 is TGTGCCAGCAGTCGGGACAGCACATTAGCTAACTATGGCTACACCTTC.

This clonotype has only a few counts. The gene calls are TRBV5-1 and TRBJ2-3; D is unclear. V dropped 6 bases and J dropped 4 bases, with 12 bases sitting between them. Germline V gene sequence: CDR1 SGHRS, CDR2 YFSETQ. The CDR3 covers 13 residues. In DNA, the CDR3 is TGCGCCAGCACTGACTCCCGTTCAGATACGCAGTATTTT. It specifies CASTDSRSDTQYF.

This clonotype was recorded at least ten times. The CDR3 nucleotides read TGTGCCAGCAGTTACTCGTATGGGCAGGGCCATAGCAATCAGCCCCAGCATTTT. This translates into CASSYSYGQGHSNQPQHF. The V gene is TRBV6-2 or TRBV6-3, the J gene TRBJ1-5, with a tentative D call TRBD1 (5 bases). V gave up 0 bases and J gave up 0 bases, with 15 bases separating them. The CDR3 sequence is 18 residues long. Germline V gene lookup returns CDR1 MNHEY and CDR2 SVGEGT.

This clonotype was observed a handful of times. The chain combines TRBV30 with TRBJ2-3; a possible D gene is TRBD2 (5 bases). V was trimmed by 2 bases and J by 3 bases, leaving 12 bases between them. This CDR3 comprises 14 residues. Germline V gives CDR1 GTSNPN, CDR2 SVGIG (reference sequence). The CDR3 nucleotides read TGTGCCTGGAGTTTACGGGATTTGACAGATACGCAGTATTTT. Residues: CAWSLRDLTDTQYF.

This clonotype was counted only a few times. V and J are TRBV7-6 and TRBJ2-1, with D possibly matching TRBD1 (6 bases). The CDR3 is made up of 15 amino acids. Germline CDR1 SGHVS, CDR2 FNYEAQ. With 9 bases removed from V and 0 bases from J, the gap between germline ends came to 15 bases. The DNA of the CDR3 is TGTGCCAGGCTCAGGGGAACGAGCTCCTACAATGAGCAGTTCTTC. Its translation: CARLRGTSSYNEQFF. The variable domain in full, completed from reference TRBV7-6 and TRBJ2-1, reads GAGVSQSPRYKVTKRGQDVALRCDPISGHVSLYWYRQALGQGPEFLTYFNYEAQQDKSGLPNDRFSAERPEGSISTLTIQRTEQRDSAMYRCARLRGTSSYNEQFFGPGTRLTVL.

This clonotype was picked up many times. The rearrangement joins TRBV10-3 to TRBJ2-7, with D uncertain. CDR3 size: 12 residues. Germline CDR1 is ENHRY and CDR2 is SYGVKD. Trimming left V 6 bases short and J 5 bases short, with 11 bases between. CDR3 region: CAIRGTFDEQYF. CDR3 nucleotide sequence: TGTGCCATCAGAGGCACCTTCGACGAGCAGTACTTC.

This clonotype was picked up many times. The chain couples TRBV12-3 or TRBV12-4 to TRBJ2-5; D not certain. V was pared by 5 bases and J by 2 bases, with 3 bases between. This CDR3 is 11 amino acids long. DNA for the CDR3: TGTGCCAGCAGTATACAAGAGACCCAGTACTTC. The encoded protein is CASSIQETQYF.

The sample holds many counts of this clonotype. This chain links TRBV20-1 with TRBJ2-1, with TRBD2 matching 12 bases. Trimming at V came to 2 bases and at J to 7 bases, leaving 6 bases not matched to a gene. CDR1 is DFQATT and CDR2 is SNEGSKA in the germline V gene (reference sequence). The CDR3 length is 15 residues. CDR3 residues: CSARRTSGGRNEQFF. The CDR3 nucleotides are TGCAGTGCTAGACGTACTAGCGGGGGGCGAAATGAGCAGTTCTTC.

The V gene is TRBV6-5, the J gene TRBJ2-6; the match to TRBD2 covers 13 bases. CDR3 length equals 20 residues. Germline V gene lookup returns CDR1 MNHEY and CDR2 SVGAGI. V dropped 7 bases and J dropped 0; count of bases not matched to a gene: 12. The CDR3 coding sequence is TGTGCCAGCACCTTACTCGGACTAGCGGGGGCCTACTCTGGGGCCAACGTCCTGACTTTC. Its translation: CASTLLGLAGAYSGANVLTF.

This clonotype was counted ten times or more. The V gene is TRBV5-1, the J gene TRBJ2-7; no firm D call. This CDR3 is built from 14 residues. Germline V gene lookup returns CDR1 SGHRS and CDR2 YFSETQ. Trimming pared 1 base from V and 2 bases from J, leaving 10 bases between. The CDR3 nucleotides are TGCGCCAGCAGCTTGAGCCAGCCTCCCTACGAGCAGTACTTC. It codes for CASSLSQPPYEQYF. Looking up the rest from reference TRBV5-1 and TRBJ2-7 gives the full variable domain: KAGVTQTPRYLIKTRGQQVTLSCSPISGHRSVSWYQQTPGQGLQFLFEYFSETQRNKGNFPGRFSGRQFSNSRSEMNVSTLELGDSALYLCASSLSQPPYEQYFGPGTRLTVT.

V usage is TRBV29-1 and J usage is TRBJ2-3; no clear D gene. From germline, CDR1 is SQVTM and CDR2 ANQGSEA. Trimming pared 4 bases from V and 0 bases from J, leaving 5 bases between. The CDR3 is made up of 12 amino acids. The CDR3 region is CSVGLSTDTQYF. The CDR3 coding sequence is TGCAGCGTTGGTCTTAGCACAGATACGCAGTATTTT.

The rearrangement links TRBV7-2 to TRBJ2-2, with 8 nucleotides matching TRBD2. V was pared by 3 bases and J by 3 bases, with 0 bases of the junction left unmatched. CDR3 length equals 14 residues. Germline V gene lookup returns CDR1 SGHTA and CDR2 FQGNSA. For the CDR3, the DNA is TGTGCCAGCAGCTTTAGCGGGGACACCGGGGAGCTGTTTTTT. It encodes CASSFSGDTGELFF.

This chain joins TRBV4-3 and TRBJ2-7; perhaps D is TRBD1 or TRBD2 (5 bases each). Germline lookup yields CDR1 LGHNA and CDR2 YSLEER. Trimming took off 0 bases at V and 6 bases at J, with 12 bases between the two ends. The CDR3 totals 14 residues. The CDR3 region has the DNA TGCGCCAGCAGCCAAGATCTCGGGGCTCTCGAGCAGTACTTC. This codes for CASSQDLGALEQYF.

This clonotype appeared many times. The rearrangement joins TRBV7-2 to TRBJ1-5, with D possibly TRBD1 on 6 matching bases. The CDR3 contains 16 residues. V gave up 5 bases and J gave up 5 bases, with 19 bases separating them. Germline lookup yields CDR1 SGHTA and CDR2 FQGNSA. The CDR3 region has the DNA TGTGCCAGCAGCACACAGGGACGGGTGCGTGATCAGCCCCAGCATTTT. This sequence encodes CASSTQGRVRDQPQHF.

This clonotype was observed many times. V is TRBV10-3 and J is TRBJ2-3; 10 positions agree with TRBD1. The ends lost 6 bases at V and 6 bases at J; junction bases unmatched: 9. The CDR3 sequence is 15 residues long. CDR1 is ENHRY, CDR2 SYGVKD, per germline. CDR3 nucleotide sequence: TGTGCCATCAGGTCGGGACAGGGGAAATCCGATACGCAGTATTTT. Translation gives CAIRSGQGKSDTQYF.

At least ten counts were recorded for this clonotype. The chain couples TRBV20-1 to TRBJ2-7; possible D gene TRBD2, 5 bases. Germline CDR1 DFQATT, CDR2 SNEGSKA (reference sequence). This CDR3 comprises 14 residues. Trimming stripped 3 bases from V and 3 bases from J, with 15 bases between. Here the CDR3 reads CSASQVSRGYEQYF. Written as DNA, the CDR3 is TGCAGTGCTAGTCAAGTTAGTCGGGGCTACGAGCAGTACTTC.